This T cell receptor (beta chain) was identified in a study of T cells in narcolepsy. Repertoires were generated with immunoSEQ multiplex PCR, while TCRdb's copy carries only in-frame clones and drops some. Here the sample spans roughly 30,000 clones, around 87% being singletons. General study results and limits: Autoreactive HCRT-specific and TRIB2-specific clonotypes were marked in same-patient CSF-versus-blood CD4+ comparisons.

Note on this clone: Its antigen remains unknown.

Specimen: memory (CD45RA-) CD4+ T cells from blood. This TCR came from a human donor in good health.

The CDR3 is CAISEGTGDNSPLHF. CDR3 DNA: TGTGCCATCAGTGAGGGGACAGGGGATAATTCACCCCTCCACTTT. The V call is TRBV10-3, the J call TRBJ1-6, with 10 bases aligning to TRBD1. The CDR3 consists of 15 residues. The V segment lost 2 bases and the J segment 5 bases; nucleotides outside the gene matches: 0. Germline values: CDR1 ENHRY, CDR2 SYGVKD.